This T cell receptor (beta chain) was identified in a study of response to subunit inactivated influenza vaccine. Study-wide results and limits: Few new T cells, the authors suggested, are recruited by each seasonal influenza vaccination.

On this clonotype itself: Its matching antigen is unknown.

Germline loops: CDR1 SGHRS, CDR2 YFSETQ. This CDR3 is 16 amino acids long. V lost 4 bases to trimming and J lost 2 bases, with 18 bases between them. TCRdb reprocessed the RT-PCR reads with MiXCR, giving one entry per CDR3 protein. The profile covers about half a million distinct CDR3 sequences, with about 25% appearing a single time and over 1.5% taken by the ten largest. V and J are TRBV5-1 and TRBJ1-1, with unresolved D. The starting material was CD4+ T cells sorted from PBMCs, obtained 5 to 6 days after vaccination. This clonotype originated in a man in his fifties who received an inactivated influenza vaccine. CDR3 in DNA: TGCGCCAGCAGCGACTCGTCTACTCTCCGAAACACTGAAGCTTTCTTT. Its translation is CASSDSSTLRNTEAFF.